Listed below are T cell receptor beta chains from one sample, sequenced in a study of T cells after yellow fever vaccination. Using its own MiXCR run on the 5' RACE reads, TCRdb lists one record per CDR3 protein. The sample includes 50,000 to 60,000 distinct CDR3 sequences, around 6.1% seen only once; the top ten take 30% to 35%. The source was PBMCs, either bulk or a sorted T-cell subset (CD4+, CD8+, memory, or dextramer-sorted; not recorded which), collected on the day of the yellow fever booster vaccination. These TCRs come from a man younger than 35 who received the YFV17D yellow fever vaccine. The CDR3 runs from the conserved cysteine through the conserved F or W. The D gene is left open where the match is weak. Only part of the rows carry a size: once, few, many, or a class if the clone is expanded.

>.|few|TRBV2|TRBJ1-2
CATQAWGGGYTF
TGTGCCACCCAGGCCTGGGGGGGTGGCTACACCTTC
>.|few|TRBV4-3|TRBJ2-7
CASSQDPYEQYF
TGCGCCAGCAGCCAAGATCCATACGAGCAGTACTTC
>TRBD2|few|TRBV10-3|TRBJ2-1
CAIKGLAGGPYNEQFF
TGTGCCATCAAAGGACTAGCGGGGGGGCCATACAATGAGCAGTTCTTC
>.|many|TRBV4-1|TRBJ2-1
CASSQVLAASYNEQFF
TGCGCCAGCAGCCAAGTTTTGGCAGCTTCCTACAATGAGCAGTTCTTC
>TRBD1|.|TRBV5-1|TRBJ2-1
CASSSPAGTANDEQFF
TGCGCCAGCAGCTCTCCCGCCGGGACAGCTAACGATGAGCAGTTCTTC
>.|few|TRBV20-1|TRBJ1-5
CSAPLGGGPYSNQPQHF
TGCAGTGCTCCTTTAGGGGGGGGCCCTTATAGCAATCAGCCCCAGCATTTT
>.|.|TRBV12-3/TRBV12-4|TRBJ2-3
CASTPGLGTRSDTQYF
TGTGCCAGCACCCCAGGTCTGGGGACCCGCTCAGATACGCAGTATTTT
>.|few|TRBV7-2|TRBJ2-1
CASSFGRVEQFF
TGTGCCAGCAGCTTCGGCAGGGTCGAGCAGTTCTTC
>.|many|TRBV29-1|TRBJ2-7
CSVDETGRSEQYF
TGCAGCGTTGATGAGACAGGGAGGTCCGAGCAGTACTTC
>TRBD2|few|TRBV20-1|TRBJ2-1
CSARDSLGGNNEQFF
TGCAGTGCTAGAGATTCTTTGGGGGGGAACAATGAGCAGTTCTTC
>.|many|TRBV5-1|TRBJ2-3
CASRSTYDTQYF
TGCGCCAGCAGGAGCACGTACGATACGCAGTATTTT
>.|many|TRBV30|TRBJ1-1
CAWSGEGYTEAFF
TGTGCCTGGAGTGGCGAGGGGTACACTGAAGCTTTCTTT
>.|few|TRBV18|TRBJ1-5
CASSPRGQPQHF
TGTGCCAGCTCACCCCGAGGTCAGCCCCAGCATTTT
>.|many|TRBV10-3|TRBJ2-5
CAISEIAEETQYF
TGTGCCATCAGTGAGATAGCCGAAGAGACCCAGTACTTC
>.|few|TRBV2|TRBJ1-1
CASKLRDLSAGGEAFF
TGTGCCAGCAAATTGAGGGACCTCTCCGCCGGAGGCGAAGCTTTCTTT
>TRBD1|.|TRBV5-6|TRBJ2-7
CASNLGQGAYEQYF
TGTGCCAGCAACTTAGGACAGGGAGCCTACGAGCAGTACTTC
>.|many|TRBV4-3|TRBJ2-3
CASSQGTRRGRTDTQYF
TGCGCCAGCAGCCAAGGTACAAGAAGGGGAAGGACAGATACGCAGTATTTT
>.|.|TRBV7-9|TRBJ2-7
CASSSLGAGKYF
TGTGCCAGCAGCTCCTTAGGGGCAGGGAAGTACTTC
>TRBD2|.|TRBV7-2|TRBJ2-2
CASSRPAGGPSTGELFF
TGTGCCAGCAGCCGCCCAGCGGGGGGGCCGAGCACCGGGGAGCTGTTTTTT
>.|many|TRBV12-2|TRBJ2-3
CASRPDRGFTDTQYF
TGTGCAAGTCGCCCGGACAGGGGATTCACAGATACGCAGTATTTT
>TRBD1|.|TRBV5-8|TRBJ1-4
CASSYWGTDNEKLFF
TGTGCCAGCAGCTACTGGGGGACAGATAATGAAAAACTGTTTTTT
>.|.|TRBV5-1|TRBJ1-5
CASSAGEGTQPQHF
TGCGCCAGCAGCGCGGGAGAGGGGACTCAGCCCCAGCATTTT
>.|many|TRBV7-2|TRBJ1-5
CASSSLGGLRQPQHF
TGTGCCAGCAGCTCCCTGGGTGGGCTGAGACAGCCCCAGCATTTT
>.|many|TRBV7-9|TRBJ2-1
CASSLSLGTRWGEQFF
TGTGCCAGCAGCTTAAGTCTCGGGACTCGATGGGGTGAGCAGTTCTTC
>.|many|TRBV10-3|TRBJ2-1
CAISELAGEYNEQFF
TGTGCCATCAGTGAGCTGGCAGGGGAGTACAATGAGCAGTTCTTC
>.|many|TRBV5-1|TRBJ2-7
CASSLVAETYEQYF
TGCGCCAGCAGCTTGGTTGCAGAAACCTACGAGCAGTACTTC
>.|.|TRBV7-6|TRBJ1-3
CASSWERRGTSGNTIYF
TGTGCCAGCAGCTGGGAGCGGAGGGGAACCTCTGGAAACACCATATATTTT
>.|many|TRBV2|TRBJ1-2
CASRGPGGAEGYTF
TGTGCCAGCAGGGGCCCGGGGGGCGCGGAAGGCTACACCTTC
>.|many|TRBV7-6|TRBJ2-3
CASSLTGGATDTQYF
TGTGCCAGCAGCTTAACCGGGGGCGCGACAGATACGCAGTATTTT
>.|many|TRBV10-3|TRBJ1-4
CAIREDSRNEKLFF
TGTGCCATCAGGGAGGACAGCCGAAATGAAAAACTGTTTTTT
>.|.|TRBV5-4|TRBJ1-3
CASSQEGKRNTIYF
TGTGCCAGCAGCCAGGAGGGCAAGAGAAACACCATATATTTT
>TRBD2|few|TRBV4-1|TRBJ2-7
CASSPAGEGHEQYF
TGCGCCAGCAGCCCCGCCGGGGAGGGCCACGAGCAGTACTTC
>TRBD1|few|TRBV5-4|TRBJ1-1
CASSSDREIEAFF
TGTGCCAGCAGCTCGGACAGGGAGATTGAAGCTTTCTTT
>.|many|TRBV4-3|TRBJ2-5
CASSQDGRRRAETQYF
TGCGCCAGCAGCCAAGATGGAAGGCGGCGGGCAGAGACCCAGTACTTC
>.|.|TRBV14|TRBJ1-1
CASSQVASKAFF
TGTGCCAGCAGCCAAGTGGCGAGTAAAGCTTTCTTT
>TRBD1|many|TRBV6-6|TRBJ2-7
CASRGTGGSYEQYF
TGTGCCAGCAGGGGGACAGGGGGGTCCTACGAGCAGTACTTC
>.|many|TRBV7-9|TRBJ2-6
CASSSGSGSGANVLTF
TGTGCCAGCAGCTCCGGGTCGGGCTCTGGGGCCAACGTCCTGACTTTC
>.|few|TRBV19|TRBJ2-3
CASSIDPAGPTDTQYF
TGTGCCAGTAGTATAGACCCGGCGGGGCCCACAGATACGCAGTATTTT
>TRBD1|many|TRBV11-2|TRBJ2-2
CASSPGQGDTGELFF
TGTGCCAGCAGCCCCGGACAGGGGGACACCGGGGAGCTGTTTTTT
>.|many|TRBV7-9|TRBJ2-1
CASSLGAPINEQFF
TGTGCCAGCAGCTTAGGGGCCCCAATCAATGAGCAGTTCTTC
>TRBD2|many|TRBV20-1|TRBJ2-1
CSARLAGPYNEQFF
TGCAGTGCTAGACTAGCGGGGCCATACAATGAGCAGTTCTTC
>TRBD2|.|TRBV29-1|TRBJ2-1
CSVDPAGVYNEQFF
TGCAGCGTTGACCCAGCGGGGGTCTACAATGAGCAGTTCTTC
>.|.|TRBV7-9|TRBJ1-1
CASSGSLSMNTEAFF
TGTGCCAGCAGCGGCAGCTTAAGCATGAACACTGAAGCTTTCTTT
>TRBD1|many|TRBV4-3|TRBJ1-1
CASSQDEGARTEAFF
TGCGCCAGCAGCCAAGATGAGGGGGCGCGTACTGAAGCTTTCTTT
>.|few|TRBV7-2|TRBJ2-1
CASSLGRQLPYNEQFF
TGTGCCAGCAGCTTAGGTCGGCAGTTACCCTACAATGAGCAGTTCTTC
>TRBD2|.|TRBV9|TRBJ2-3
CASSVASGENTDTQYF
TGTGCCAGCAGCGTGGCTAGCGGGGAGAACACAGATACGCAGTATTTT
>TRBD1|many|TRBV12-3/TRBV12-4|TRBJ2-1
CASTPGTDNNEQFF
TGTGCCAGCACTCCGGGGACAGATAACAATGAGCAGTTCTTC
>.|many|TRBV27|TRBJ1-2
CASSLRGAGYTF
TGTGCCAGCAGTTTAAGAGGGGCCGGCTACACCTTC
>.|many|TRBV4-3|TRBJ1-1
CASSQDRGVTEAFF
TGCGCCAGCAGCCAAGATCGAGGGGTTACTGAAGCTTTCTTT
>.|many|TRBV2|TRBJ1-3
CASDIEGNTIYF
TGTGCCAGCGATATAGAGGGAAACACCATATATTTT
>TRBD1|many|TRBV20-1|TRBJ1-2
CSARSFSGQHIYGYTF
TGCAGTGCTAGATCCTTCTCGGGACAGCACATCTATGGCTACACCTTC
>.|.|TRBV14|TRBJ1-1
CASSQDIGVLNTEAFF
TGTGCCAGCAGCCAAGATATAGGGGTCCTGAACACTGAAGCTTTCTTT
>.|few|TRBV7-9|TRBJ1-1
CASSQMTGTEAFF
TGTGCCAGCAGCCAAATGACAGGCACTGAAGCTTTCTTT
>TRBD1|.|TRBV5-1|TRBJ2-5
CASSLFGQGQETQYF
TGCGCCAGCAGCTTGTTCGGACAGGGGCAAGAGACCCAGTACTTC